Below are 7 T cell receptor beta chains sequenced from a single sample in a study of blood T cell repertoires in COVID-19. TCRdb's copy holds only in-frame clones and misses some; the assay was immunoSEQ multiplex PCR. The table shows some 200,000 clones, with 80% to 85% occurring only once. The sequenced sample was peripheral blood. These receptors came from a woman in her sixties with acute or convalescent COVID-19.

V usage is TRBV5-4 and J usage is TRBJ2-7; possible D gene TRBD1, 5 bases. V lost 1 base and J 1 base, leaving 9 bases between the germline ends. Germline loops: CDR1 SGHNT, CDR2 YYREEE (reference sequence). This CDR3 is 14 amino acids long. The CDR3 region is CASSLYQGSYEQYF. CDR3 DNA: TGTGCCAGCAGCTTGTATCAGGGTTCCTACGAGCAGTACTTC.

The chain has TRBV6-1 and TRBJ1-5, with D possibly being TRBD1 (6 bases). The CDR3 is 15 residues long. The V end lost 2 bases, the J end lost 5 bases, and 13 bases lay between the germline ends. Germline CDR1 reads MNHNS; CDR2 reads SASEGT. The CDR3 DNA reads TGTGCCAGCAGTGAAAGGGGGTTCGTCCATCAGCCCCAGCATTTT. It yields the protein CASSERGFVHQPQHF.

The CDR3 sequence: CASSSQTGTEQYF. DNA for the CDR3: TGTGCCAGCAGCTCGCAGACAGGGACCGAGCAGTACTTC. This chain uses TRBV7-3 with TRBJ2-7; 7 bases line up with TRBD1. With V trimmed by 4 bases and J by 6 bases, 6 bases remained unmatched. Germline V lookup: CDR1 SGHTA, CDR2 FQGTGA. This CDR3 region has 13 residues.

The rearrangement uses TRBV4-2 and TRBJ1-5; 7 nucleotides match TRBD1. Losses at the gene ends were 0 bases for V and 7 bases for J; bases not matched to a gene: 6. CDR1 and CDR2 from the germline V gene are LGHNA and YNFKEQ. The CDR3 runs 15 residues. This CDR3 reads CASSQEIRTGQPQHF. CDR3 sequence (DNA): TGTGCCAGCAGCCAAGAGATCCGGACAGGCCAGCCCCAGCATTTT.

The CDR3 loop reads CASSLGSGGARETQYF. CDR3 nucleotide sequence: TGTGCCAGCAGCTTGGGAAGCGGGGGGGCTAGGGAGACCCAGTACTTC. The chain employs TRBV7-6 and TRBJ2-5; 10 bases map to TRBD2. Germline CDR1 reads SGHVS; CDR2 reads FNYEAQ. J was trimmed by 5 bases and V by 3 bases; bases with no gene match: 9. The CDR3 consists of 16 residues.

This chain joins TRBV6-5 and TRBJ1-1; D is unresolved. CDR3 size: 11 residues. Trimming left V 8 bases short and J 2 bases short, with 6 bases between. Germline CDR1 MNHEY, CDR2 SVGAGI. Here the CDR3 reads CASSSNTEAFF. CDR3 DNA: TGTGCCAGCTCCTCCAACACTGAAGCTTTCTTT.

The J gene is TRBJ2-7, the V gene TRBV11-2; TRBD1 agrees at 8 bases. Germline CDR1 reads SGHAT; CDR2 reads FQNNGV. V trimming: 5 bases; J trimming: 2 bases; junction bases outside the gene matches: 2. This CDR3 has 13 residues. The CDR3 coding sequence is TGTGCCAGCAGCCAGGACAGGGCCTACGAGCAGTACTTC. The encoded protein is CASSQDRAYEQYF.